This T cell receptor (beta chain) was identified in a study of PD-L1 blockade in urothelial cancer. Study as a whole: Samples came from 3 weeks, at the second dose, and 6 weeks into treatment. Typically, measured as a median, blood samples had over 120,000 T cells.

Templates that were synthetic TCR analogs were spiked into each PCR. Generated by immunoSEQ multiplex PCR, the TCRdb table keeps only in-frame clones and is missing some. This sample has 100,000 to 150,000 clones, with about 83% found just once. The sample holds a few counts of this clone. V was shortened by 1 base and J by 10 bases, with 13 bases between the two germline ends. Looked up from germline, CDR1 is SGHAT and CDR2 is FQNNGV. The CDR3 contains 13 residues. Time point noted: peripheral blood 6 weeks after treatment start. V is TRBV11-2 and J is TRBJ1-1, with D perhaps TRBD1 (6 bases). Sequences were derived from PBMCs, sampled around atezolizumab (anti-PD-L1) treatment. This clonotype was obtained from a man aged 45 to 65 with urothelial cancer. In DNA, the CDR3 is TGTGCCAGCAGCTTAGTAACAGGGCGGAGAGCTTTCTTT. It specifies CASSLVTGRRAFF.